Below, one T cell receptor (beta chain) is given with its context. The data were taken from a study of T cell changes during pregnancy in multiple sclerosis. Profiling relied on immunoSEQ multiplex PCR, and the TCRdb table lists in-frame clones only, not all of them. The table includes just over 50,000 clones, around 94% detected once. Germline CDR1 reads SNHLY; CDR2 reads FYNNEI. V lost 6 bases and J lost 9, with 12 bases in between. This CDR3 spans 12 amino acids. The sequence derives from a female donor with multiple sclerosis, enrolled in a pregnancy study. The sample was CD4+ T cells from peripheral blood mononuclear cells, taken in the second trimester of pregnancy. This chain links TRBV2 with TRBJ2-1; D is possibly TRBD1 (6 bases). CDR3: CASRSQGPEQFF. The DNA for the CDR3 is TGTGCCAGCAGGTCACAGGGCCCTGAGCAGTTCTTC.